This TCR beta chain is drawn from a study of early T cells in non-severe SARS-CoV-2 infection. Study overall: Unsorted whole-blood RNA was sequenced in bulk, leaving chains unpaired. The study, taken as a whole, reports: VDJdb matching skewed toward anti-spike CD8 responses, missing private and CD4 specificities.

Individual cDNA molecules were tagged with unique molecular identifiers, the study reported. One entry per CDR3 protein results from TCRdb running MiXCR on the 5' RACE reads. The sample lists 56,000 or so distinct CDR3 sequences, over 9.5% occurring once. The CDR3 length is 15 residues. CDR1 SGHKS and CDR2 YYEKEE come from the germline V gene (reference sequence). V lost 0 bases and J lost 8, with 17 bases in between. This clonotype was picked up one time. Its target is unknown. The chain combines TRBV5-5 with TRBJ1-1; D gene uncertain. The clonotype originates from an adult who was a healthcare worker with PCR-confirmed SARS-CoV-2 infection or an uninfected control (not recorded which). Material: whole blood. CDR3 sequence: CASSLDPWILTEAFF. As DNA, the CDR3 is TGTGCCAGCAGCTTGGACCCATGGATTTTAACCGAAGCTTTCTTT.